The 14 T cell receptor beta chains in this list originate from one sample, sequenced in a study of shared clonotypes between healthy human individuals. Data came from immunoSEQ multiplex PCR; TCRdb stores just in-frame clones and leaves some out. The repertoire consists of about 1 million clones, with about 80% occurring once and the leading ten covering 1.4%. Input material: memory CD4+ T cells sorted from blood. The subset here: CD45RA-negative fraction. These receptors originate from a man aged 18 to 30 in good health.

The chain couples TRBV2 to TRBJ1-1; the match to TRBD1 covers 11 bases. The ends lost 6 bases at V and 4 bases at J; junction bases unmatched: 13. The germline CDR1 and CDR2 sequences are SNHLY and FYNNEI. This CDR3 is 17 amino acids long. CDR3 DNA: TGTGCCAGCAGGTGGAGGATGACCGGGACAGGGGGCACTGAAGCTTTCTTT. Protein: CASRWRMTGTGGTEAFF.

The CDR3 loop reads CASSRGQGLIGNTIYF. The CDR3 coding sequence is TGCGCCAGCAGCAGAGGACAGGGGCTGATTGGAAACACCATATATTTT. The gene calls are TRBV5-1 and TRBJ1-3, with 9 bases aligning to TRBD1. Germline trimming cut 4 bases from V and 3 bases from J; bases unmatched to any gene: 8. The V gene's germline CDR1 is SGHRS and CDR2 YFSETQ. The CDR3 extends over 16 amino acids.

In the case of this clone: The sample holds other DNA sequences that translate to the same CDR3. The chain couples TRBV11-2 to TRBJ2-5; a weak D match, TRBD2 (7 bases). The V end lost 3 bases, the J end lost 4 bases, and 9 bases lay between the germline ends. There are 13 residues in the CDR3. Germline V gene data show CDR1 as SGHAT and CDR2 as FQNNGV. In DNA form, the CDR3 reads TGTGCCAGCAGCTTGCGGGGGCGAGAGACCCAGTACTTC. Encoded protein: CASSLRGRETQYF.

The chain carries TRBV29-1 and TRBJ1-2, with unresolved D. Trimming left V 4 bases short and J 7 bases short, with 16 bases between. The CDR3 is 13 residues long. The germline V gene encodes CDR1 SQVTM and CDR2 ANQGSEA. CDR3 sequence reads: CSVARPAQGGYTF. As DNA, the CDR3 is TGCAGCGTTGCTAGGCCAGCTCAAGGTGGCTACACCTTC.

The V call is TRBV10-3, the J call TRBJ2-1; TRBD2 is a possible D gene (5 bases). The CDR3 loop spans 14 amino acids. Trimming left V 0 bases short and J 10 bases short, with 13 bases between. The V gene's germline CDR1 is ENHRY and CDR2 SYGVKD. CDR3 residues: CAISESLARMEQFF. The CDR3 nucleotides read TGTGCCATCAGTGAGTCGCTAGCAAGGATGGAGCAGTTCTTC.

This clone was seen ten or more times. The rearrangement links TRBV5-6 to TRBJ2-3, with 8 positions matching TRBD1. The germline V gene encodes CDR1 SGHDT and CDR2 YYEEEE. The CDR3 loop spans 15 amino acids. V lost 0 bases to trimming and J lost 0 bases; unmatched junction nucleotides: 0. The CDR3 here is CASSLGDRSTDTQYF. The CDR3 region has the DNA TGTGCCAGCAGCTTGGGGGACAGGAGCACAGATACGCAGTATTTT.

This rearrangement joins TRBV5-5 to TRBJ2-7, with TRBD1 identical over 7 bases. There are 15 residues in the CDR3. Germline V gene sequence: CDR1 SGHKS, CDR2 YYEKEE (reference sequence). V trimming: 5 bases; J trimming: 0 bases; junction bases outside the gene matches: 8. Written as DNA, the CDR3 is TGTGCCAGCAGTCGAGAGGGGGCAGGCTCCTACGAGCAGTACTTC. Amino acid sequence: CASSREGAGSYEQYF. Full variable domain (outside the CDR3, taken from reference TRBV5-5 and TRBJ2-7): DAGVTQSPTHLIKTRGQQVTLRCSPISGHKSVSWYQQVLGQGPQFIFQYYEKEERGRGNFPDRFSARQFPNYSSELNVNALLLGDSALYLCASSREGAGSYEQYFGPGTRLTVT.

V is TRBV5-1 and J is TRBJ2-1; 13 nucleotides agree with TRBD2. This CDR3 comprises 15 residues. Germline CDR1 reads SGHRS; CDR2 reads YFSETQ. Losses at the gene ends were 4 bases for V and 6 bases for J; bases not matched to a gene: 4. CDR3 amino acids: CASSTGTSGTNEQFF. In DNA, the CDR3 is TGCGCCAGCAGCACCGGGACTAGCGGGACCAATGAGCAGTTCTTC.

The CDR3 sequence is CASSRGQNEKAFF. CDR3 nucleotide sequence: TGTGCCAGCAGCCGGGGTCAAAATGAAAAAGCTTTCTTT. J is TRBJ1-1 and V is TRBV5-4; the D is unclear. Trimming took off 4 bases at V and 9 bases at J, with 16 bases between the two ends. CDR3 size: 13 residues. Germline V gene sequence: CDR1 SGHNT, CDR2 YYREEE (reference sequence).

The V call is TRBV6-1, the J call TRBJ2-7; D perhaps matches TRBD1 (5 bases). Trimming removed 4 bases at V and 9 bases at J, with 10 bases between. CDR3 size: 11 residues. Germline V gene data show CDR1 as MNHNS and CDR2 as SASEGT. CDR3 DNA: TGTGCCAGCAGTGCATTAGACAGGCAGTACTTC. The encoded protein is CASSALDRQYF.

The genes are TRBV18 and TRBJ2-2; 8 positions agree with TRBD1. Per the germline V gene, CDR1 is KGHSH and CDR2 is LQKENI. This CDR3 region has 13 residues. Trimming at V came to 6 bases and at J to 5 bases, leaving 2 bases not matched to a gene. DNA of the CDR3: TGTGCCAGCTCTGGACAGGGAACCGGGGAGCTGTTTTTT. Translation: CASSGQGTGELFF.

V is TRBV4-1 and J is TRBJ1-5; D is possibly TRBD1 (5 bases). Trimming removed 0 bases at V and 3 bases at J, with 12 bases between. This CDR3 is built from 16 residues. Germline values: CDR1 MGHRA, CDR2 YSYEKL. The CDR3 protein is CASSQESRGVNQPQHF. The CDR3 coding sequence is TGCGCCAGCAGCCAAGAATCGAGGGGAGTCAATCAGCCCCAGCATTTT.

The V gene is TRBV5-1, the J gene TRBJ2-1; 11 bases are shared with TRBD2. V trimming: 0 bases; J trimming: 4 bases; junction bases outside the gene matches: 3. CDR1 is SGHRS, CDR2 YFSETQ, per germline. The CDR3 totals 16 residues. CDR3 in amino acids: CASSLGGLAAYNEQFF. In DNA, the CDR3 is TGCGCCAGCAGCTTGGGGGGACTAGCGGCTTACAATGAGCAGTTCTTC. Full variable domain (rest looked up from reference TRBV5-1 and TRBJ2-1): KAGVTQTPRYLIKTRGQQVTLSCSPISGHRSVSWYQQTPGQGLQFLFEYFSETQRNKGNFPGRFSGRQFSNSRSEMNVSTLELGDSALYLCASSLGGLAAYNEQFFGPGTRLTVL.

V gene TRBV19 combines with J gene TRBJ2-7; 13 nucleotides agree with TRBD2. This CDR3 contains 15 residues. The germline V gene has CDR1 LNHDA and CDR2 SQIVND (reference sequence). The ends lost 4 bases at V and 6 bases at J; junction bases unmatched: 6. CDR3 in amino acids: CASSSQLAGGLEQYF. CDR3 DNA sequence: TGTGCCAGTAGTAGCCAACTAGCGGGAGGGCTCGAGCAGTACTTC.